The subject of this entry is one TCR beta chain. Its antigen is still unknown. Template switching added a universal primer site; cDNA carried unique molecular identifiers. TCRdb used MiXCR to reprocess the 5' RACE reads, holding one entry per CDR3 protein. The sample carries some 330,000 distinct CDR3 sequences, 9% to 10% recorded once. Germline V gene sequence: CDR1 LGHDT, CDR2 YNNKEL (reference sequence). CDR3 length: 16 residues. After removal of 3 bases from V and 4 bases from J, the junction contained 3 bases not matched to a gene. This specimen belongs to a study of identical twins. General observations from the study: Cord blood beta clonotypes present at high abundance carried fewer insertions; no such pattern appeared in memory repertoires. Alpha sequences that were out-of-frame and twin-shared showed an excess of low generation probability. Models underpredicted monozygotic twin sharing of out-of-frame TCR alpha.

Sample: naive T cells sorted from blood. The clonotype comes from a woman aged 45-65 years in good health. The chain links TRBV3-1 to TRBJ2-1; 13 nucleotides align to TRBD2. The CDR3 DNA is TGTGCCAGCAGCCATGGACTAGCGGGAGTTTACAATGAGCAGTTCTTC. It translates to CASSHGLAGVYNEQFF.